This TCR beta chain was sequenced for a study of graft-versus-host responses after intestinal transplantation (dated by TCRdb to the early 2020s). Looking at the study overall: Recipients received multivisceral, liver-intestinal, or isolated intestinal transplants. A peak of at least 4% donor T cells among recipient peripheral blood mononuclear cells was the definition used for donor T cell macrochimerism. To identify alloreactive clones, pre-transplant mixed lymphocyte reaction products were sequenced and compared with unstimulated pre-transplant donor and recipient T cells. Samples from a few later patients were sequenced in-house on an Illumina MiSeq with MiXCR processing rather than by the commercial service. Anti-thymocyte globulin induction was given to all recipients, followed by maintenance tacrolimus and steroids for approximately three years. Graft-versus-host and host-versus-graft alloreactive T cell clones were tracked in the graft, circulation and bone marrow after intestinal transplantation using bulk TCR-beta CDR3 sequencing. The cohort enrolled under 25 intestinal transplant recipients including one retransplant, and a few patients lacking pretransplant specimens were excluded.

The library was made by the immunoSEQ multiplex PCR assay. High-throughput TCR-beta CDR3 sequencing of genomic DNA from most patients was performed by Adaptive Biotechnologies. The authors' analysis ran thus. TCR sequencing data for some 19 patients were retrieved from Adaptive's ImmunoSEQ software; a few other patients were processed with MiXCR and VDJtools. Because the origin of CDR3 nucleotide sequences shared between donor and recipient could not be assigned, those sequences were removed. To be classed as alloreactive, a clone needed at least 2-fold expansion over unstimulated cells and a minimum CFSE-low frequency of 0.002% (template counts) or 0.001% (read counts). Mappable clones were those detected in sequenced pre-transplant spleen, lymph node, or MLR CFSE-low populations of the donor or recipient. The cumulative frequency of alloreactive clones was calculated as a percentage of all sequences, weighted by copy number. TCRdb limited this immuneACCESS table to in-frame rearrangements with V and J called. A share of clones is missing; checked studies link under half to unresolved V genes, and the rest is unexplained. V and J calls and clone size follow that table, whereas D and trimming were derived from the DNA. Counted in this sample were fewer than 30,000 clones; more than 85% of them appeared once. Around 0.54% of the sample is in the top ten clones.

The paper's findings and limits, for the study overall: Early after transplant, peak levels of circulating GvH clones were found to be associated with declines in HvG clones. Patients with donor T cell macrochimerism had high GvH to HvG T cell clonal ratios in their allografts. GvH clones were detected in recipient bone marrow, and some of these GvH clones were observed earlier in ileal mucosa or blood, consistent with an intestinal mucosal origin. The conclusions were limited by the relatively low number and heterogeneity of the intestinal transplant patients.

With regard to this clone: The antigen it binds to is not known. Base qualities are not recorded, but no much larger clone differs from it by a single base.

V loses 4 bases of germline sequence and J loses 12 bases, and the interval between the two ends is 14 bases. Looking up the germline V gene (reference sequence) yields CDR1 SGHNT and CDR2 YYREEE. The CDR3 starts with the cysteine, ends with the phenylalanine, and has 12 residues. Only the CDR3 region is kept as DNA, spanning 36 bases read in frame from base 1. Blood samples were collected up to 4 times in the first month after transplant and then at least monthly when available. The chain is assembled from TRBV5-4 and TRBJ2-1; TRBD2 could be the D gene, as 6 bases match. The source material was PBMCs, sampled 18 days after transplant. The clonotype originates from a human patient who received an intestinal transplant, so some T cells may come from the graft donor. The sequence in DNA is TGTGCCAGCAGCGGAGCGGGTATCGGGCAGTTCTTC. This codes for CASSGAGIGQFF.